These T cell receptor beta chains were read from a single sample in a study of T-cell memory formation after mild COVID-19. TCRdb called the 5' RACE reads again in MiXCR, with one record for every CDR3 protein. Found here are hundreds of thousands of distinct CDR3 sequences, less than 20% of them singletons; the top ten hold around 21%. The sample taken for sequencing was PBMCs or a T cell subset sorted from them (not recorded which). Source of these receptors: a young man who had mild COVID-19 (a few samples of this study predate the infection). Cell type and time point are not known. Each CDR3 is given with its conserved first and last residue. D genes are given only for firm matches. Size is stated for part of the rows, as once, few or many counts, or as a class when the clone is expanded.

D gene | J gene | V gene | clone size | CDR3 protein | CDR3 DNA
TRBD1 | TRBJ1-1 | TRBV6-2/TRBV6-3 | NA | CASSFDRGLTNTEAFF | TGTGCCAGCAGTTTCGACAGGGGGCTAACGAACACTGAAGCTTTCTTT
NA | TRBJ2-3 | TRBV5-6 | NA | CASSLAVISDTQYF | TGTGCCAGCAGCTTGGCCGTTATAAGCGATACGCAGTATTTT
TRBD1 | TRBJ1-6 | TRBV7-8 | few | CASSTQPTGGGNSPLHF | TGTGCCAGCAGCACTCAACCCACAGGGGGCGGTAATTCACCCCTCCACTTT
NA | TRBJ1-2 | TRBV7-2 | once | CASSFTRGDYGYTF | TGTGCCAGCAGCTTCACCCGAGGCGACTATGGCTACACCTTC
NA | TRBJ1-3 | TRBV9 | few | CASSVDGGGSGNTIYF | TGTGCCAGCAGCGTAGATGGGGGAGGCTCTGGAAACACCATATATTTT
NA | TRBJ2-4 | TRBV24-1 | NA | CATSNYRASRGSKNIQYF | TGTGCCACCAGTAACTACAGGGCGTCCAGGGGAAGCAAAAACATTCAGTACTTC
NA | TRBJ2-5 | TRBV5-1 | NA | CASSLVAREETQYF | TGCGCCAGCAGCTTGGTAGCCAGGGAAGAGACCCAGTACTTC
TRBD1 | TRBJ1-6 | TRBV12-3/TRBV12-4 | NA | CASSRQGVSPLHF | TGTGCCAGCAGTCGACAGGGGGTATCACCCCTCCACTTT
NA | TRBJ1-2 | TRBV12-3/TRBV12-4 | few | CASNNREGPGGYTF | TGTGCCAGCAATAACAGGGAGGGTCCAGGGGGCTACACCTTC
NA | TRBJ1-2 | TRBV6-2/TRBV6-3 | few | CASKTGGQIYGYTF | TGTGCCAGCAAGACCGGCGGGCAGATCTATGGCTACACCTTC
TRBD1 | TRBJ1-1 | TRBV28 | NA | CASRSGGRNTEAFF | TGTGCCAGCAGATCAGGGGGCCGGAACACTGAAGCTTTCTTT
NA | TRBJ1-1 | TRBV11-2 | NA | CASSLGLRGTEAFF | TGTGCCAGCAGCTTAGGGCTGCGCGGCACTGAAGCTTTCTTT
TRBD1 | TRBJ2-3 | TRBV7-2 | NA | CASSLDRGRDTQYF | TGTGCCAGCAGCCTAGACAGGGGAAGAGATACGCAGTATTTT
NA | TRBJ1-2 | TRBV5-1 | NA | CASSLVGSRGYTF | TGCGCCAGCAGCTTGGTGGGCAGTCGGGGCTACACCTTC
NA | TRBJ1-6 | TRBV7-2 | NA | CASSLFENSPLHF | TGTGCCAGCAGCTTATTTGAAAATTCACCCCTCCACTTT
TRBD1 | TRBJ1-2 | TRBV7-2 | many | CASTLRDSSGYTF | TGTGCCAGCACCCTCCGGGACAGTTCTGGCTACACCTTC